This is a list of T cell receptor beta chains from one sample in a study of spatial heterogeneity in lung cancer. TCRdb ran MiXCR on the 5' RACE reads and lists one entry per CDR3 protein. The sample holds 2,800 or so distinct CDR3 sequences, approximately 49% seen once. Specimen: lung tumor tissue, collected at surgery. Receptors were obtained from a male donor with early-stage non-small cell lung cancer. CDR3s include the opening cysteine and the closing phenylalanine or tryptophan. A D gene is named only where the DNA matches it firmly. Where a row states a size, it is once, few, many or the class of an expanded clone; other rows omit it.

-	TRBV28	few	TRBJ2-2	15	TGTGCCAGCAGGTTGGCATCGTCCGACACCGGGGAGCTGTTTTTT	CASRLASSDTGELFF
TRBD2	TRBV20-1	-	TRBJ2-7	16	TGCAGTGCTACGGATGGGGGGAGGGCCCACTCCTACGAGCAGTACTTC	CSATDGGRAHSYEQYF
-	TRBV12-3/TRBV12-4	few	TRBJ2-3	11	TGTGCCAGCAGTTTAAGGGCTACGCAGTATTTT	CASSLRATQYF
-	TRBV28	medium-sized	TRBJ2-7	14	TGTGCCAGCAGTTTCTCGACACATTCCTACGAGCAGTACTTC	CASSFSTHSYEQYF
TRBD2	TRBV4-3	-	TRBJ2-3	17	TGCGCCAGCAGCCAAGAGGTTCTAGCGGGGCTCACAGATACGCAGTATTTT	CASSQEVLAGLTDTQYF
-	TRBV6-5	-	TRBJ1-6	15	TGTGCCAGCAGTTACGGAGGGGGAGCTAATTCACCCCTCCACTTT	CASSYGGGANSPLHF
-	TRBV9	-	TRBJ2-5	13	TGTGCCAGCAGGAAGACGGGGGAAGAGACCCAGTACTTC	CASRKTGEETQYF
TRBD2	TRBV10-3	medium-sized	TRBJ2-2	16	TGTGCCATCAGTACCGGACTAGCGGAGAACACCGGGGAGCTGTTTTTT	CAISTGLAENTGELFF
-	TRBV20-1	-	TRBJ2-3	13	TGCAGTGACCGGGACCATAGCACAGATACGCAGTATTTT	CSDRDHSTDTQYF
-	TRBV30	medium-sized	TRBJ2-1	13	TGTGCCTGGAGTCCAACGATGATCCGGGAGCAGTTCTTC	CAWSPTMIREQFF
-	TRBV6-5	-	TRBJ2-5	14	TGTGCCAGCAGTACTAGCATGGGCCAAGAGACCCAGTACTTC	CASSTSMGQETQYF
-	TRBV14	medium-sized	TRBJ2-3	12	TGTGCCAGCAGCCAAGTCCCCGACACGCAGTATTTT	CASSQVPDTQYF
-	TRBV6-1	medium-sized	TRBJ1-2	12	TGTGCCAGCAGGAAGACAGGCTATGGCTACACCTTC	CASRKTGYGYTF
-	TRBV28	-	TRBJ2-5	13	TGTGCCAGCAGGTTACAGGGTCTGGAGACCCAGTACTTC	CASRLQGLETQYF
TRBD2	TRBV12-3/TRBV12-4	few	TRBJ2-1	15	TGTGCCAGCAGCCCCAGCGGGAGGGCTGAAAATGAGCAGTTCTTC	CASSPSGRAENEQFF
-	TRBV7-9	-	TRBJ1-1	12	TGTGCCAGCAGCTTCTTGAACACTGAAGCTTTCTTT	CASSFLNTEAFF
-	TRBV14	-	TRBJ2-7	15	TGTGCCAGCAGCCGACAGAAGGGGGGCCTATACGAGCAGTACTTC	CASSRQKGGLYEQYF
TRBD1	TRBV29-1	few	TRBJ2-7	13	TGCAGCGTTGCCAGCCAGACAGGGTACGAGCAGTACTTC	CSVASQTGYEQYF
-	TRBV6-5	medium-sized	TRBJ1-4	15	TGTGCCAGCAGCAAGACCGTTCCAACTAATGAAAAACTGTTTTTT	CASSKTVPTNEKLFF
-	TRBV2	few	TRBJ1-1	13	TGTGCCAGCAGTGTGGGGGTTGGGACTGAAGCTTTCTTT	CASSVGVGTEAFF
-	TRBV6-6	few	TRBJ1-2	14	TGTGCCAGCAGAGGGGACGCAAGTCTTTATGGCTACACCTTC	CASRGDASLYGYTF
-	TRBV29-1	few	TRBJ2-7	11	TGCAGCGCCAAATGGGGGTACGAGCAGTACTTC	CSAKWGYEQYF